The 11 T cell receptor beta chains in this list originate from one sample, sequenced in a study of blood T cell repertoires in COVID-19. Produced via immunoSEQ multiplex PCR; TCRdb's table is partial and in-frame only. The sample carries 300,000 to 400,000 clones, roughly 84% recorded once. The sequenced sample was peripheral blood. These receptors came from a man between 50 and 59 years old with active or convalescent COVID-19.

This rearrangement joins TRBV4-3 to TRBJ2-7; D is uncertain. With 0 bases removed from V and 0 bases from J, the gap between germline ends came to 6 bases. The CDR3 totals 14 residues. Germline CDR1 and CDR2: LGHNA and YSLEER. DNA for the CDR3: TGCGCCAGCAGCCAAGATCCCCTCTCCTACGAGCAGTACTTC. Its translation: CASSQDPLSYEQYF.

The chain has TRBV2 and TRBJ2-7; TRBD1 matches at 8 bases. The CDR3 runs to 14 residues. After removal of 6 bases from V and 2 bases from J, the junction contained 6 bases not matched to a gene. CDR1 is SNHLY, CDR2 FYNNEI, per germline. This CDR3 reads CASSGDRSTYEQYF. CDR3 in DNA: TGTGCCAGCAGCGGGGACAGGAGCACCTACGAGCAGTACTTC.

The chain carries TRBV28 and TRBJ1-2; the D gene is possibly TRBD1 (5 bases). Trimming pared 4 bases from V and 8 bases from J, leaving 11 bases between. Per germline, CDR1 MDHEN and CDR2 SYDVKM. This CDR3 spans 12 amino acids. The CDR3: CASSSKGLGYTF. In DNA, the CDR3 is TGTGCCAGCAGTTCAAAGGGGTTGGGCTACACCTTC.

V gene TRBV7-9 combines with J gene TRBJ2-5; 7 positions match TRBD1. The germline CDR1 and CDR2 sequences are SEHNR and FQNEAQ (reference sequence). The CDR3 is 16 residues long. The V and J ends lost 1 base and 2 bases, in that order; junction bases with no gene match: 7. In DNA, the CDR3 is TGTGCCAGCAGCTTAGGGCGGTCGACAGGGCAAGAGACCCAGTACTTC. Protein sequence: CASSLGRSTGQETQYF.

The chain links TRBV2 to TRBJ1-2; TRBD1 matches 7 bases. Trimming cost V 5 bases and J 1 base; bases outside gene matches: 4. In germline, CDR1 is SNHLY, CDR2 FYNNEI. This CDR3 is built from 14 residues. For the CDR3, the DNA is TGTGCCAGCAGTCTGACAGGGAGTAACTATGGCTACACCTTC. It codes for CASSLTGSNYGYTF.

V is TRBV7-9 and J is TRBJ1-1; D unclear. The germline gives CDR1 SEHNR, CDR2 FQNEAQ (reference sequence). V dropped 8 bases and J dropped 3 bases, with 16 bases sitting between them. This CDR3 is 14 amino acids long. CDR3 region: CASSSSSLDTEAFF. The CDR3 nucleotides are TGTGCCAGCTCCAGTTCCAGCCTAGACACTGAAGCTTTCTTT.

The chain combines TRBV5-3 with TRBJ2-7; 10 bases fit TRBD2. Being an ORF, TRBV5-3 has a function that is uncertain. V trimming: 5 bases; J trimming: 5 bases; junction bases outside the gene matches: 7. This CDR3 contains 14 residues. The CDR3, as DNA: TGTGCCAGAAGACAAGGACTAGCGGAACACGAGCAGTACTTC. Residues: CARRQGLAEHEQYF.

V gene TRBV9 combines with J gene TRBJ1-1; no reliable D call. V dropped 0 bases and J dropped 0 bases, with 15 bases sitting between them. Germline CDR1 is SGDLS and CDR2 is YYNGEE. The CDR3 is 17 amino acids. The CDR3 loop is CASSVEGGPRMNTEAFF. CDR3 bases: TGTGCCAGCAGCGTAGAGGGAGGCCCTAGGATGAACACTGAAGCTTTCTTT.

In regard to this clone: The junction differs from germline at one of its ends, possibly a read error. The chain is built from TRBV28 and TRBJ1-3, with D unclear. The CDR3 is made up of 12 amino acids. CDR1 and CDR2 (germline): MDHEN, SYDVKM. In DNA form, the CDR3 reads TGTGCCAGCAGTTTAGGGGAGGGAGGACCGCTTTTT. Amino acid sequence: CASSLGEGGPLF.

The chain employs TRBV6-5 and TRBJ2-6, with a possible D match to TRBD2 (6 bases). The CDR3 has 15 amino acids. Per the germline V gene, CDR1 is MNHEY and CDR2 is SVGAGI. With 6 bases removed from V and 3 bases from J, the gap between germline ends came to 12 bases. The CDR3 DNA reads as TGTGCCAGCAGCCACGGGGGTGGTGGGGCCAACGTCCTGACTTTC. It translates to CASSHGGGGANVLTF.

The CDR3 here is CAWSVDRYNSPLHF. Written as DNA, the CDR3 is TGTGCCTGGAGTGTCGACAGATATAATTCACCCCTCCACTTT. This chain joins TRBV30 and TRBJ1-6, with D perhaps matching TRBD1 (5 bases). This CDR3 region has 14 residues. The germline V and J ends were trimmed by 0 bases and 4 bases, with 7 bases remaining between them. CDR1 and CDR2 (germline): GTSNPN, SVGIG (reference sequence).